Shown below are 19 T cell receptor beta chains from a single sample sequenced in a study of blood T cell repertoires in COVID-19. Assay used: immunoSEQ multiplex PCR; TCRdb lists only in-frame clones, some missing. Here the sample spans around 250,000 clones, more than 75% being singletons. The sequencing input was peripheral blood. All receptors come from an elderly woman with COVID-19, enrolled during active disease.

V and J are TRBV7-8 and TRBJ1-4; TRBD1 is a possible D gene (5 bases). V lost 8 bases and J lost 10, with 20 bases in between. The CDR3 sequence is 14 residues long. Germline V gene data show CDR1 as SGHVS and CDR2 as FQNEAQ. CDR3 residues: CASQDRDSIGKLFF. CDR3 nucleotides: TGTGCCAGCCAAGACAGAGATTCGATAGGAAAACTGTTTTTT.

The chain combines TRBV5-4 with TRBJ2-4; 7 bases line up with TRBD1. The germline V gene encodes CDR1 SGHNT and CDR2 YYREEE (reference sequence). V lost 2 bases and J lost 5; bases outside the gene matches: 4. CDR3 length: 14 residues. CDR3 sequence (DNA): TGTGCCAGCAGCTTCAAGGGGGCGGAAAACATTCAGTACTTC. Its protein is CASSFKGAENIQYF.

V and J are TRBV15 and TRBJ1-2; D may be TRBD1 (6 bases). The CDR3 runs to 15 residues. V gave up 4 bases and J gave up 0 bases, with 12 bases separating them. Germline lookup yields CDR1 LNHNV and CDR2 YYDKDF (reference sequence). DNA for the CDR3: TGTGCCACCAGCAACGGACAGCAAACTAACTATGGCTACACCTTC. Amino acids: CATSNGQQTNYGYTF.

This chain connects TRBV11-1 to TRBJ1-1, with TRBD1 identical over 10 bases. The V gene end was trimmed by 5 bases and the J gene end by 5 bases; junction bases not matched to a gene: 5. This CDR3 comprises 14 residues. Germline lookup yields CDR1 SGHAT and CDR2 FQDESV (reference sequence). CDR3 nucleotide sequence: TGTGCCAGCAGCGACAGGGGGCCGAAGACTGAAGCTTTCTTT. As protein: CASSDRGPKTEAFF.

This clone was recorded once. The chain's CDR3 is CASSLAGGPNEKLFF. The CDR3 DNA follows: TGTGCCAGCAGTTTGGCGGGGGGGCCTAATGAAAAACTGTTTTTT. The V and J genes are TRBV28 and TRBJ1-4; possible D gene TRBD1, 6 bases. The V end lost 3 bases, the J end lost 3 bases, and 11 bases lay between the germline ends. Germline-derived CDR1 and CDR2 are MDHEN and SYDVKM. The CDR3 length is 15 residues.

The chain employs TRBV6-2 or TRBV6-3 and TRBJ1-1; D ambiguous. Germline V gives CDR1 MNHEY, CDR2 SVGEGT. V was shortened by 0 bases and J by 5 bases, with 16 bases between the two germline ends. The CDR3 spans 16 residues. CDR3 sequence: CASSYSRRTLATEAFF. CDR3 DNA: TGTGCCAGCAGTTACTCCAGACGGACCCTAGCAACTGAAGCTTTCTTT.

This CDR3 reads CASTGLSNEKLFF. The CDR3 region has the DNA TGCGCCTCTACAGGGCTGTCTAATGAAAAACTGTTTTTT. The rearrangement joins TRBV4-1 to TRBJ1-4; the D gene is possibly TRBD1 (6 bases). V was clipped by 11 bases and J by 3 bases, with 13 bases between them. CDR3 length: 13 amino acids. Germline V lookup: CDR1 MGHRA, CDR2 YSYEKL.

The CDR3 protein is CATLTSGGGGANVLTF. As DNA, the CDR3 is TGTGCCACCCTGACTAGCGGGGGGGGTGGGGCCAACGTCCTGACTTTC. V usage is TRBV6-6 and J usage is TRBJ2-6, with 14 bases lining up with TRBD2. V dropped 10 bases and J dropped 3; count of bases not matched to a gene: 5. From germline, CDR1 is MNHNY and CDR2 SVGAGI (reference sequence). The length of the CDR3 is 16 residues.

V and J are TRBV6-4 and TRBJ1-1, with D unresolved. CDR1 is MRHNA, CDR2 SNTAGT, per germline. The CDR3 length is 11 residues. Trimming left V 2 bases short and J 7 bases short, with 5 bases between. CDR3: CASSDGREAFF. The CDR3, as DNA: TGTGCCAGCAGTGACGGCCGTGAAGCTTTCTTT.

This sequence joins TRBV6-5 and TRBJ2-7; a possible D gene is TRBD1 (6 bases). The germline V gene encodes CDR1 MNHEY and CDR2 SVGAGI. The CDR3 is made up of 13 amino acids. Trimming removed 6 bases at V and 2 bases at J, with 11 bases between. CDR3: CASSPGTPYEQYF. The CDR3 DNA is TGTGCCAGCAGCCCCGGGACACCCTACGAGCAGTACTTC.

V and J are TRBV27 and TRBJ1-2, with 7 bases matching TRBD1. The V segment lost 8 bases and the J segment 3 bases; nucleotides outside the gene matches: 6. Germline values: CDR1 MNHEY, CDR2 SMNVEV (reference sequence). The CDR3 has 13 residues. The CDR3 reads CASGTARDYGYTF. DNA for the CDR3: TGTGCCAGCGGGACAGCCAGGGACTATGGCTACACCTTC.

The chain has TRBV28 and TRBJ1-1, with 7 nucleotides matching TRBD1. Trimming took 6 bases from V and 1 from J; bases not matched to a gene: 11. Germline loops: CDR1 MDHEN, CDR2 SYDVKM. This CDR3 is built from 16 residues. The CDR3: CASSTGDPRGNTEAFF. CDR3 nucleotide sequence: TGTGCCAGCAGCACAGGGGATCCAAGAGGGAACACTGAAGCTTTCTTT.

V and J are TRBV5-1 and TRBJ1-2, with TRBD1 identical over 9 bases. The V and J ends lost 3 bases and 7 bases, in that order; junction bases with no gene match: 10. The length of the CDR3 is 15 residues. Germline CDR1 and CDR2: SGHRS and YFSETQ. CDR3 loop: CASSSDRGDERGYTF. As DNA, the CDR3 is TGCGCCAGCAGCTCCGACAGGGGGGACGAACGTGGCTACACCTTC.

The V call is TRBV7-9, the J call TRBJ2-7; 8 nucleotides match TRBD1. The CDR3 is 16 amino acids. Germline V gives CDR1 SEHNR, CDR2 FQNEAQ (reference sequence). Losses at the gene ends were 5 bases for V and 3 bases for J; bases not matched to a gene: 12. The CDR3 region is CASSVYAGTGFYEQYF. DNA of the CDR3: TGTGCCAGCAGCGTATACGCCGGGACAGGTTTCTACGAGCAGTACTTC.

The rearrangement uses TRBV28 and TRBJ1-4; no clear D. The CDR3 runs to 15 residues. Between the trimmed V and J ends, which lost 1 base and 6 bases, there was a span of 12 bases. From germline, CDR1 is MDHEN and CDR2 SYDVKM. CDR3 region: CASSLLGSKDEKLFF. CDR3 DNA sequence: TGTGCCAGCAGTTTATTGGGCAGTAAAGATGAAAAACTGTTTTTT.

CDR3 DNA sequence: TGTGCCAGCAGCCGATGGGGGACAGGGGGCACGAACACCGGGGAGCTGTTTTTT. This translates into CASSRWGTGGTNTGELFF. This chain connects TRBV7-9 to TRBJ2-2, with 12 bases aligning to TRBD1. Trimming at V came to 5 bases and at J to 0 bases, leaving 7 bases not matched to a gene. Germline CDR1 reads SEHNR; CDR2 reads FQNEAQ (reference sequence). The CDR3 runs to 18 residues.

The chain carries TRBV5-5 and TRBJ2-3; perhaps TRBD2 as D (5 bases). The length of the CDR3 is 14 residues. V shed 0 bases and J shed 5 bases, with 10 bases lying between them. The germline gives CDR1 SGHKS, CDR2 YYEKEE (reference sequence). CDR3 region: CASSLASPEDTQYF. CDR3 in DNA: TGTGCCAGCAGCTTGGCTAGCCCTGAAGATACGCAGTATTTT.

The gene calls are TRBV7-9 and TRBJ1-1; possibly TRBD1 for D (6 bases). Germline assignment: CDR1 SEHNR and CDR2 FQNEAQ (reference sequence). The CDR3 sequence is 16 residues long. Deletions cut 1 base from V and 4 bases from J, with 16 bases between. The CDR3 nucleotides are TGTGCCAGCAGCTTAGGAGGACAGAGTATTCCCACTGAAGCTTTCTTT. This translates into CASSLGGQSIPTEAFF. Full variable domain (outside the CDR3, taken from reference TRBV7-9 and TRBJ1-1): DTGVSQNPRHKITKRGQNVTFRCDPISEHNRLYWYRQTLGQGPEFLTYFQNEAQLEKSRLLSDRFSAERPKGSFSTLEIQRTEQGDSAMYLCASSLGGQSIPTEAFFGQGTRLTVV.

This sequence joins TRBV28 and TRBJ1-2; 7 positions agree with TRBD1. CDR1 is MDHEN and CDR2 is SYDVKM in the germline V gene. Unmatched junction bases numbered 12, after V lost 11 bases and J lost 3 bases. This CDR3 spans 14 amino acids. The CDR3 sequence is CAVKPTGSDYGYTF. The CDR3 DNA reads as TGTGCCGTCAAACCGACAGGGTCGGACTATGGCTACACCTTC.